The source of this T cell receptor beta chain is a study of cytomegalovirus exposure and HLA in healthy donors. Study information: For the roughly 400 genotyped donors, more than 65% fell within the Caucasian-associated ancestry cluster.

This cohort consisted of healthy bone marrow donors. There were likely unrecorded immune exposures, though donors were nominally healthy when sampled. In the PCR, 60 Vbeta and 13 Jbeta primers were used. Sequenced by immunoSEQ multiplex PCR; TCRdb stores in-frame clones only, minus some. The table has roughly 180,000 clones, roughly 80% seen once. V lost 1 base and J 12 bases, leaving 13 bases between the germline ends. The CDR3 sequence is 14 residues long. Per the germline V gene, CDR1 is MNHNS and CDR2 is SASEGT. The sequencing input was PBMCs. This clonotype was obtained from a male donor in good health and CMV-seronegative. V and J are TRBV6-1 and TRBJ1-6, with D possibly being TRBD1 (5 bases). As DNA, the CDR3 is TGTGCCAGCAGTGAAGGGGTACAGGCCCTACCCCTCCACTTT. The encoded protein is CASSEGVQALPLHF.